The 3 T cell receptor beta chains below all came from one sample that was sequenced in a study of cytomegalovirus exposure and HLA in healthy donors. Amplification used 60 Vbeta primers and 13 Jbeta primers. This table comes from immunoSEQ multiplex PCR, and its TCRdb copy is limited to in-frame clones, with some not included. The sample's table shows 100,000 to 150,000 clones. The source material was PBMCs. The source is a woman between 40 and 50 years old in good health and CMV-seronegative.

The genes are TRBV6-1 and TRBJ2-3; D is unresolved. V lost 5 bases, J lost 6 bases, and 9 bases lay in between. Germline CDR1 MNHNS, CDR2 SASEGT. This CDR3 is built from 12 residues. The CDR3 protein is CASSSVGDTQYF. In DNA form, the CDR3 reads TGTGCCAGCAGTTCTGTCGGGGATACGCAGTATTTT.

J is TRBJ2-5 and V is TRBV27; D perhaps matches TRBD1 (5 bases). V lost 5 bases and J lost 4, with 20 bases in between. The CDR3 totals 16 residues. The V gene's germline CDR1 is MNHEY and CDR2 SMNVEV (reference sequence). CDR3 protein: CASSPTPLGQRETQYF. The CDR3 region has the DNA TGTGCCAGCAGTCCGACGCCCCTTGGACAACGAGAGACCCAGTACTTC.

The chain links TRBV10-3 to TRBJ1-1; 10 positions agree with TRBD1. CDR1 and CDR2 (germline): ENHRY, SYGVKD. The J segment lost 7 bases and the V segment lost 2 bases, leaving 1 base of the junction unmatched. This CDR3 comprises 13 residues. CDR3 amino acids: CAISEGQGDEAFF. The CDR3 DNA is TGTGCCATCAGTGAGGGACAGGGGGATGAAGCTTTCTTT.